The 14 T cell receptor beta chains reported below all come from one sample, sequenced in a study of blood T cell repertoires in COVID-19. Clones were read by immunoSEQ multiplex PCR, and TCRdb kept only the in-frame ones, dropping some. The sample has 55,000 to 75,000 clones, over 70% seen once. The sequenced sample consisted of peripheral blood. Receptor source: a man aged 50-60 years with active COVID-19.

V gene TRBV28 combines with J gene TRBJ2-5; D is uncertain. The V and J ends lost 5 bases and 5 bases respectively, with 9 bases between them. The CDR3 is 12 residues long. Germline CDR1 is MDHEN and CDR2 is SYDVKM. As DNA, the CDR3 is TGTGCCAGCAGTAGACTTGAGGAGACCCAGTACTTC. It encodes CASSRLEETQYF.

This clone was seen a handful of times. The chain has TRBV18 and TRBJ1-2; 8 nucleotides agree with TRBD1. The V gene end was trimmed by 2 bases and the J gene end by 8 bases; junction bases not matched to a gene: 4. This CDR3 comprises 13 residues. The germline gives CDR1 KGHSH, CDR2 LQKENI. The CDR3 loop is CASSPRTGSGYTF. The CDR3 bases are TGTGCCAGCTCACCAAGGACAGGGTCGGGCTACACCTTC.

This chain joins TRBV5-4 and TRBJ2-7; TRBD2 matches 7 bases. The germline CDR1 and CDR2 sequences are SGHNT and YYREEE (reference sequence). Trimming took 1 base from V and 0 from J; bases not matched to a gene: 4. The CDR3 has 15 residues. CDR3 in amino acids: CASSLLREISYEQYF. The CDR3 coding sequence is TGTGCCAGCAGCTTGTTGCGGGAGATCTCCTACGAGCAGTACTTC. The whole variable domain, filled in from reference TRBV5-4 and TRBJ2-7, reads ETGVTQSPTHLIKTRGQQVTLRCSSQSGHNTVSWYQQALGQGPQFIFQYYREEENGRGNFPPRFSGLQFPNYSSELNVNALELDDSALYLCASSLLREISYEQYFGPGTRLTVT.

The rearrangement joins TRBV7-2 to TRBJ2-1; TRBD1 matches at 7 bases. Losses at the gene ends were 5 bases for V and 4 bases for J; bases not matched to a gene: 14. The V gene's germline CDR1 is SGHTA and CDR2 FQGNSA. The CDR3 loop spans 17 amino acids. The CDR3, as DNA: TGTGCCAGCAGCCCTCTTCCGGGACAGCGATCTTACAATGAGCAGTTCTTC. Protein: CASSPLPGQRSYNEQFF.

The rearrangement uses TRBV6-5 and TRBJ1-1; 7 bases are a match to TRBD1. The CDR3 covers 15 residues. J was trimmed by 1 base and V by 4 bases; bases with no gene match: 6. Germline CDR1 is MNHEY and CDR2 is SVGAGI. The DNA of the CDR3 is TGTGCCAGCAGTTTCGCGACAGGGCGGAACACTGAAGCTTTCTTT. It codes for CASSFATGRNTEAFF.

CDR3 protein: CASSYGGGGYEQYF. DNA of the CDR3: TGTGCCAGCAGTTATGGGGGCGGGGGTTACGAGCAGTACTTC. The chain links TRBV6-5 to TRBJ2-7; D may be TRBD2 (7 bases). Trimming pared 3 bases from V and 4 bases from J, leaving 13 bases between. The CDR3 sequence is 14 residues long. CDR1 is MNHEY, CDR2 SVGAGI, per germline.

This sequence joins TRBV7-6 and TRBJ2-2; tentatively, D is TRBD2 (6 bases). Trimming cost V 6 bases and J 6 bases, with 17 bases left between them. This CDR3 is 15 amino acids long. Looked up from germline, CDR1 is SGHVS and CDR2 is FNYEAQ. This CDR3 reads CASSGGSGLAGELFF. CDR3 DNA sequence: TGTGCCAGCAGTGGAGGGTCGGGGCTGGCCGGGGAGCTGTTTTTT.

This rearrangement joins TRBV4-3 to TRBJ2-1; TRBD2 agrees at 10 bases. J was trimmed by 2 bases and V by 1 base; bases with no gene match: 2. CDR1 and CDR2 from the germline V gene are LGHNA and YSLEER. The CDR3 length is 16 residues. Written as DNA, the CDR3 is TGCGCCAGCAGCCAAGCTCTAGCGGGAGCCTACAATGAGCAGTTCTTC. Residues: CASSQALAGAYNEQFF.

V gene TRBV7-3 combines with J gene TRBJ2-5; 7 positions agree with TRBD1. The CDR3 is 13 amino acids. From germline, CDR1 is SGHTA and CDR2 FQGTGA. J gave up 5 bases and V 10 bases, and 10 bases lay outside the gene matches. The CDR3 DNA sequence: TGTGCCACCGCACAGGGGATGGGGGAGACCCAGTACTTC. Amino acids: CATAQGMGETQYF.

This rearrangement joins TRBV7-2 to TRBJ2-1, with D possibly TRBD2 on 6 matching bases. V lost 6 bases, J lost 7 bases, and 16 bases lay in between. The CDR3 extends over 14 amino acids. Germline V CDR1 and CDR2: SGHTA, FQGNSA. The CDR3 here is CASSLAFRGNEQFF. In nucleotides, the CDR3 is TGTGCCAGCAGTCTAGCGTTTCGCGGTAATGAGCAGTTCTTC. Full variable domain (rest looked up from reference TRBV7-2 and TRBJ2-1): GAGVSQSPSNKVTEKGKDVELRCDPISGHTALYWYRQSLGQGLEFLIYFQGNSAPDKSGLPSDRFSAERTGGSVSTLTIQRTQQEDSAVYLCASSLAFRGNEQFFGPGTRLTVL.

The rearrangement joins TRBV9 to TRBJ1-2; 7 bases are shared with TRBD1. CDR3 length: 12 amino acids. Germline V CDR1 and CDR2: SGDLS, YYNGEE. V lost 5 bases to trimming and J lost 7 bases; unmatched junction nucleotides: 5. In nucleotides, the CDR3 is TGTGCCAGCAGGGGGACAGCCCGTGGCTACACCTTC. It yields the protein CASRGTARGYTF.

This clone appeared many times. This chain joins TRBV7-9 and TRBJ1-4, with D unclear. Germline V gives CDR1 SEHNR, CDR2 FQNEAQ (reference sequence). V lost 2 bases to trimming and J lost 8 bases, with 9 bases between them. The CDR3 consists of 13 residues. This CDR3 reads CASSLQDPEKLFF. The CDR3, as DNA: TGTGCCAGCAGCTTACAGGATCCCGAAAAACTGTTTTTT. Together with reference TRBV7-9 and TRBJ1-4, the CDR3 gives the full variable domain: DTGVSQNPRHKITKRGQNVTFRCDPISEHNRLYWYRQTLGQGPEFLTYFQNEAQLEKSRLLSDRFSAERPKGSFSTLEIQRTEQGDSAMYLCASSLQDPEKLFFGSGTQLSVL.

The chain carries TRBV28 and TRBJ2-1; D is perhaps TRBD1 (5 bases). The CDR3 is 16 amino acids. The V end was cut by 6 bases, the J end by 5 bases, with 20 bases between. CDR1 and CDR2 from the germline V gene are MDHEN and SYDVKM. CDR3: CASRALLGDGDNEQFF. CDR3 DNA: TGTGCCAGCAGGGCCCTCCTAGGGGATGGGGACAATGAGCAGTTCTTC.

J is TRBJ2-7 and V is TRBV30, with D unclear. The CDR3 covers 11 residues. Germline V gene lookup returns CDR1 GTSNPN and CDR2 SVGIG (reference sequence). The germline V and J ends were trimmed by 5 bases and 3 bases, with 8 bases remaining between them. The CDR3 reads CAWGSSYEQYF. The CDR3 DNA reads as TGTGCCTGGGGCTCTAGCTACGAGCAGTACTTC.